This T cell receptor (beta chain) was observed in a study of blood T cell repertoires in COVID-19. At the level of the study: There were acute and convalescent COVID-19 samples, and they came from the United States, Italy and Spain. Sample material is recorded as cDNA or gDNA derived from T cells, B-cell-depleted T cells, or PBMCs.

Seattle-derived patients entered the study during active infection and were followed longitudinally. Germline lookup yields CDR1 SGHVS and CDR2 FQNEAQ. This CDR3 contains 12 residues. V was cut by 4 bases and J by 7 bases, with 8 bases left in between. As handled by the study authors: For nucleated cells, counts were estimated from reference gene primer amplification. Sequenced by immunoSEQ multiplex PCR; TCRdb stores in-frame clones only, minus some. That table is the source of V, J and clone size, and D and trimming were worked out from the DNA. The sample lists about 370,000 clones, around 89% seen once, with about 2.9% in the top ten.

This clonotype was sampled from a woman in her thirties with COVID-19, enrolled during active disease. The specimen sequenced was peripheral blood. The chain combines TRBV7-8 with TRBJ2-1; TRBD1 is a possible D gene (7 bases). CDR3 in amino acids: CASSSGGNEQFF. The CDR3 DNA reads as TGTGCCAGCAGCTCAGGGGGGAATGAGCAGTTCTTC.